This T cell receptor beta chain was retrieved from a study of T-cell memory formation after mild COVID-19. Overall study: TCR clusters were largely donor specific. Study-level findings and limits: Contracting CD4+ clones lay largely in CM and EM, with CD8+ ones residing in EMRA.

cDNA libraries for TCR alpha and TCR beta, carrying sample barcodes and UMIs, came from 5'RACE with constant-segment primers. TCRdb reprocessed the 5' RACE reads with MiXCR, giving one entry per CDR3 protein. The sample shows about 360,000 distinct CDR3 sequences, approximately 13% of them seen only once. In its sample, this clonotype was seen a few times. Its antigen is currently unknown. Germline V gene sequence: CDR1 SGHRS, CDR2 YFSETQ. V lost 5 bases to trimming and J lost 4 bases, with 15 bases between them. There are 15 residues in the CDR3. Sequences were obtained from PBMCs or a T cell subset sorted from them (not recorded which). This clonotype was sampled from a man aged 18 to 35 who had mild COVID-19 (a few samples of this study predate the infection). Cell type and time point are not known. The gene calls are TRBV5-1 and TRBJ2-2; weak D call: TRBD2 (7 bases). CDR3 sequence (DNA): TGCGCCAGCAGTCCTCGGGGGGCTTCCACCGGGGAGCTGTTTTTT. This encodes CASSPRGASTGELFF.